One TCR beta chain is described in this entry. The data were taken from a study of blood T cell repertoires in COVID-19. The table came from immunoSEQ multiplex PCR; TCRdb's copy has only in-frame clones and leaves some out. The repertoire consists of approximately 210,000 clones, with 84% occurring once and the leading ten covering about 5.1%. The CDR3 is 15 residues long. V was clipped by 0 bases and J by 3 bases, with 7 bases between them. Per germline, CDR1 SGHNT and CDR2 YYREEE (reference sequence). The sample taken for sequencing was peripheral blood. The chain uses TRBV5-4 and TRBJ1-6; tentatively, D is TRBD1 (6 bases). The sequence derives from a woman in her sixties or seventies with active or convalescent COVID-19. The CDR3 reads CASSLGQVYNSPLHF. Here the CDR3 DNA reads TGTGCCAGCAGCTTGGGACAGGTCTATAATTCACCCCTCCACTTT.